Listed here is a single TCR beta chain. Its antigen is as yet unknown. The data were obtained in a study of cytomegalovirus exposure and HLA in healthy donors. Study context: Across 350 to 400 genotyped donors, roughly 85% landed in the Caucasian-associated ancestry cluster. The study, taken as a whole, reports: The authors excluded some V segments, including TRBV6-2 and TRBV6-3, as indistinguishable. Immune exposure was documented only through CMV serostatus. Earlier analysis found most TCR beta V segments productive about 87% or about 30% of the time.

The germline gives CDR1 SGDLS, CDR2 YYNGEE. This CDR3 has 13 amino acids. Trimming left V 0 bases short and J 3 bases short, with 6 bases between. The PCR used 60 Vbeta and 13 Jbeta primers. TCRdb's table, derived via immunoSEQ multiplex PCR, lists solely in-frame clones and lacks some. The sample table sets out 95,000 to 150,000 clones. Sequencing was performed on PBMCs. The receptor was derived from a young man in good health and CMV-seronegative. The rearrangement joins TRBV9 to TRBJ2-5; D is undetermined. The CDR3 reads CASSVGHEETQYF. CDR3 bases: TGTGCCAGCAGCGTAGGGCATGAAGAGACCCAGTACTTC.